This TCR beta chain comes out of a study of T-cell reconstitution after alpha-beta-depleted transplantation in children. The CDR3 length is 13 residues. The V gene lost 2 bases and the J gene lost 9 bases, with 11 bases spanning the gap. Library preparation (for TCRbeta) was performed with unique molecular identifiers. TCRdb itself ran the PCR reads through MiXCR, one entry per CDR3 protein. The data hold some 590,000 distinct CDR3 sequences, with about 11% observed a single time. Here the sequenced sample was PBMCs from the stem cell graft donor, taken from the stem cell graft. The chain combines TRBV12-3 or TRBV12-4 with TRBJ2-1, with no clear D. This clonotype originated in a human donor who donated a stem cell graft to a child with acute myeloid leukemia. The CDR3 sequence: CASSLSRVGEQFF. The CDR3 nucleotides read TGTGCCAGCAGTTTATCTCGCGTGGGTGAGCAGTTCTTC.